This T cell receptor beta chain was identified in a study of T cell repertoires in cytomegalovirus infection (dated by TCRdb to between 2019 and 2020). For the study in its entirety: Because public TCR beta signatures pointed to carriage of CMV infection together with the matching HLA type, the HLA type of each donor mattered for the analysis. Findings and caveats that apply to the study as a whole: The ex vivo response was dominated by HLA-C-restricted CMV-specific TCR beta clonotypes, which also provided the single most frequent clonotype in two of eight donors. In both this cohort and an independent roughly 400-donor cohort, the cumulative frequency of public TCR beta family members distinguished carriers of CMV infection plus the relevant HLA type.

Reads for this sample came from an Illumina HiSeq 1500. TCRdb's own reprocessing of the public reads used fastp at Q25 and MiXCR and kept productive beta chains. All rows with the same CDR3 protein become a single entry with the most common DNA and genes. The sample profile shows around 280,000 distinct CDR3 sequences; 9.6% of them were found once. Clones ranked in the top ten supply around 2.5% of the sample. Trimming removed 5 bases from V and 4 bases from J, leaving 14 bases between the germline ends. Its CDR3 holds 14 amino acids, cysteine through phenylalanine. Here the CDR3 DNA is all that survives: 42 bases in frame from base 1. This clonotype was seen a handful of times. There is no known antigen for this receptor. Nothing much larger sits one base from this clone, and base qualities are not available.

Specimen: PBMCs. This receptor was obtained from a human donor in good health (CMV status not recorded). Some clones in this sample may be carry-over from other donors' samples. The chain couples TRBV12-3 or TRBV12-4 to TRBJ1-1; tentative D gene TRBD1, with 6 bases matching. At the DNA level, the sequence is TGTGCCAGCAGTGAGGGGGGCCGGGTCACTGAAGCTTTCTTT. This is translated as CASSEGGRVTEAFF.